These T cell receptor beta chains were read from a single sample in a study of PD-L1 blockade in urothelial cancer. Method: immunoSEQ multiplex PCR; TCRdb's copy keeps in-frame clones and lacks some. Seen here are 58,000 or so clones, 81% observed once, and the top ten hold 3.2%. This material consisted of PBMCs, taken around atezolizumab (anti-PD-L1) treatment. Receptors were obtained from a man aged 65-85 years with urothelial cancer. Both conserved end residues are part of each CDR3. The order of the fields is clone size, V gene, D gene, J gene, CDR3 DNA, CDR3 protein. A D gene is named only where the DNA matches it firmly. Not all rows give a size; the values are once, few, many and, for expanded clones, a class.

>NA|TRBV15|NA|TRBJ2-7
TGTGCCACCAGCAGAGGGGGCAGCTCCTACGAGCAGTACTTC
CATSRGGSSYEQYF
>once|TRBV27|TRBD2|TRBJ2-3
TGTGCCAGCAACCTTTGGGGAGCGGGAGACCCAGATACGCAGTATTTT
CASNLWGAGDPDTQYF
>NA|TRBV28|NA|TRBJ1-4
TGTGCCAGCAGTACCCGACAAAGTGAAAAACTGTTTTTT
CASSTRQSEKLFF
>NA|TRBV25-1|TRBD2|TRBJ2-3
TGTGCCAGCAGTGATACTTGCGGGAGGACAGATACGCAGTATTTT
CASSDTCGRTDTQYF
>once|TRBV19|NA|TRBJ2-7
TGTGCCAGTACCCCACAGGGTAACCGGTTCCACGAGCAGTACTTC
CASTPQGNRFHEQYF
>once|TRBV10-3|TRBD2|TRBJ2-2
TGTGCCATGGAGCGGGAGATGTCCGGGGAGCTGTTTTTT
CAMEREMSGELFF
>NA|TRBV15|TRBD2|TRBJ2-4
TGTGCCACCAGCCTAGCGGGAGGCAGCAGAGCCAAAAACATTCAGTACTTC
CATSLAGGSRAKNIQYF
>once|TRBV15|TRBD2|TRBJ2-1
TGTGCCACCAGCCTCGGACTAGCGGGGATTCACAATGAGCAGTTCTTC
CATSLGLAGIHNEQFF
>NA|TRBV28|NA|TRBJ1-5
TGTGCCAGCAGCCTTGTCGGACAGAACAATCAGCCCCAGCATTTT
CASSLVGQNNQPQHF
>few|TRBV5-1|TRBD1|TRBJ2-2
TGCGCCAGCAGCTCCGGGACAGGGCACACCGGGGAGCTGTTTTTT
CASSSGTGHTGELFF
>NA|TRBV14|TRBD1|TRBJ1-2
TGTGCCAGCAGCCAAGATCTCAGGAGGGGGCTGAGTGGCTACACCTTC
CASSQDLRRGLSGYTF
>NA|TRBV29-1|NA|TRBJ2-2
TGCAGCGTTGTCAGGGGGACTAACACCGGGGAGCTGTTTTTT
CSVVRGTNTGELFF
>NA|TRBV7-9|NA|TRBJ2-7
TGTGCCAGCAGCTTTGGAGGGTTTGGCTACGAGCAGTACTTC
CASSFGGFGYEQYF
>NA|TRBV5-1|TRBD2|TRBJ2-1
TGCGCCAGCAGCATAGCCGGGACTAGCGGGAGTGAGCAGTTCTTC
CASSIAGTSGSEQFF
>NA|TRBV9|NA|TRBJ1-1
TGTGCCAGCAGTCCAGGGCTTAACACTGAAGCTTTCTTT
CASSPGLNTEAFF
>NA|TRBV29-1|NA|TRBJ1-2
TGCAGCGATTCGTACACCTATGGCTACACCTTC
CSDSYTYGYTF
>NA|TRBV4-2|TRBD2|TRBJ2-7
TGTGCCAGCAGCCTCGGAGTAGCGGGAACCTACGAGCAGTACTTC
CASSLGVAGTYEQYF
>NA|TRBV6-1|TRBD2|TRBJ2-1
TGTGCCAGCAGTGAAGCGGTCCCCTTAGCGGGAGGGCCCTACAATGAGCAGTTCTTC
CASSEAVPLAGGPYNEQFF
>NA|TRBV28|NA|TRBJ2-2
TGTGCCAGCAGTTTTCGGGGAAGTGGCACCGGGGAGCTGTTTTTT
CASSFRGSGTGELFF
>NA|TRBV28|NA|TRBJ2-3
TGTGCCACTTGGCCTCTAGATTTCGTCACAGATACGCAGTATTTT
CATWPLDFVTDTQYF
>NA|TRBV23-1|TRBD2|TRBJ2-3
TGCGCCAGCAGTCAATCCCCCGCTAGCGGGGAGGTTATCGATACGCAGTATTTT
CASSQSPASGEVIDTQYF
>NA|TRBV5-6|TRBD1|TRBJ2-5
TGTGCCAGCAGCTTCCGGACAGGGGGCTTAGAGACCCAGTACTTC
CASSFRTGGLETQYF
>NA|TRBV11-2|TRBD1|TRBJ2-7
TGTGCCAGCAGCTTAGGGGGGACAGGGGCCGAGCAGTACTTC
CASSLGGTGAEQYF
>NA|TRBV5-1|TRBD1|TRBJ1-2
TGCGCCAGCAGCCGATCCGGGACAGAGAATGGCTACACCTTC
CASSRSGTENGYTF
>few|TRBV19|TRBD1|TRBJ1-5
TGTGCCAGCCGCGGGGGACAGGGAGATAGCAATCAGCCCCAGCATTTT
CASRGGQGDSNQPQHF
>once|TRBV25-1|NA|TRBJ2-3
TGTGCCAGCAGTGAATACACGCGGGGAACAGATACGCAGTATTTT
CASSEYTRGTDTQYF
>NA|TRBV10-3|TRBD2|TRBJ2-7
TGTGCCACAGCCGGGACTAGCGGGGGTCTCACCTACGAGCAGTACTTC
CATAGTSGGLTYEQYF
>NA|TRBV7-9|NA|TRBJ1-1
TGTGCCAGCAGCAAGACGGACACCCAGAACACTGAAGCTTTCTTT
CASSKTDTQNTEAFF
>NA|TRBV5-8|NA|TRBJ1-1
TGTGCCAGCAGCCCCCCCCCAATGAACACTGAAGCTTTCTTT
CASSPPPMNTEAFF
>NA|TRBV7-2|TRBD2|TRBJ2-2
TGTGCCAGCAGCTTCAGCGGGGGCACCGGGGAGCTGTTTTTT
CASSFSGGTGELFF
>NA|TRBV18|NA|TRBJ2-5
TGTGCCAGCTCACCAGGGAGGCAAGAGACCCAGTACTTC
CASSPGRQETQYF